This TCR beta chain emerged from a study of T cells in Graves' hyperthyroidism and ophthalmopathy. A Clinical Activity Score of at least 3, a NOSPECS grade of at least 4 and a duration under 3 months were recorded in the ophthalmopathy patients. This CDR3 is 15 amino acids long. V gave up 5 bases and J gave up 6 bases, with 19 bases separating them. Germline V gene lookup returns CDR1 MDHEN and CDR2 SYDVKM. Ten or more counts support this clonotype. RNA transcripts yielded amplified TCR beta CDR3 regions. With the HTBI primer set, the TCR CDR3 went through a first round of RT-PCR. TCRdb used MiXCR to reprocess the multiplex PCR reads, holding one entry per CDR3 protein. The data contain fewer than 250,000 distinct CDR3 sequences, roughly 17% of them singletons.

This TCR was recovered from a woman aged 18-29 years with Graves' ophthalmopathy. The rearrangement uses TRBV28 and TRBJ1-1, with a tentative D call TRBD1 (5 bases). Sequencing input: blood. The CDR3 DNA follows: TGTGCCAGCAGTCCTGGCGGGGCAGGGAAAGCTGAAGCTTTCTTT. The encoded protein is CASSPGGAGKAEAFF.